This is a list of T cell receptor beta chains from one sample in a study of T-cell reconstitution after alpha-beta-depleted transplantation in children. MiXCR, applied by TCRdb to the PCR reads, yields one record per CDR3 protein. In the table there are some 260,000 distinct CDR3 sequences, 20% to 30% of which are singletons. Source: PBMCs, mostly from graft donor cells, taken 360 days after TCRalphabeta/CD19-depleted stem cell transplant. These receptors came from a female patient aged 2-9 years who had a stem cell transplant for congenital amegakaryocytic thrombocytopenia, so the T cells may come from the graft donor. The CDR3 runs from the conserved cysteine through the conserved F or W. Fields, in order: CDR3 protein, CDR3 DNA, clone size, J gene, V gene, D gene. The D gene is left open where the match is weak. The size field is filled for only some rows; it gives once, few, many or a size class.

CSVDPVGGSEQFF TGCAGCGTTGATCCTGTCGGGGGATCTGAGCAGTTCTTC - TRBJ2-1 TRBV29-1 -
CASSSGPLAGELFF TGTGCCAGCAGCTCGGGCCCCCTTGCCGGGGAGCTGTTTTTT - TRBJ2-2 TRBV11-2 -
CASSGTSGGPDYEQYF TGTGCCAGCAGCGGGACTAGCGGGGGGCCAGACTACGAGCAGTACTTC - TRBJ2-7 TRBV7-9 TRBD2
CASSFGGDTQYF TGTGCCAGCAGTTTCGGGGGAGATACGCAGTATTTT many TRBJ2-3 TRBV28 -
CASSLGSSSYNEQFF TGTGCCAGCAGTTTAGGATCGAGCTCCTACAATGAGCAGTTCTTC many TRBJ2-1 TRBV28 -
CASSYDRGKNIQYF TGCGCCAGCAGTTACGACAGGGGTAAAAACATTCAGTACTTC few TRBJ2-4 TRBV5-1 TRBD1
CASSETPQGDGYTF TGTGCCAGCAGCGAGACACCCCAGGGGGATGGCTACACCTTC many TRBJ1-2 TRBV11-2 TRBD1
CASSPSVSSNQPQHF TGTGCCAGCAGTCCATCGGTATCCAGCAATCAGCCCCAGCATTTT few TRBJ1-5 TRBV6-1 -
CASSLGTANEQFF TGTGCCAGCAGCTTAGGCACCGCGAATGAGCAGTTCTTC - TRBJ2-1 TRBV11-2 -
CASSLADGFDTEAFF TGTGCCAGCAGCTTAGCTGACGGATTCGACACTGAAGCTTTCTTT - TRBJ1-1 TRBV7-2 -
CASRASPGEEKLFF TGTGCCAGCAGGGCGAGCCCCGGTGAAGAAAAACTGTTTTTT few TRBJ1-4 TRBV12-3/TRBV12-4 -
CAPNRGIGMWNEQFF TGTGCCCCCAACCGCGGGATAGGGATGTGGAATGAGCAGTTCTTC few TRBJ2-1 TRBV12-3/TRBV12-4 -
CASSLEGREYTDTQYF TGTGCCAGCAGCTTGGAGGGCAGGGAGTACACAGATACGCAGTATTTT few TRBJ2-3 TRBV5-5 -
CSARTGYHWTTDTQYF TGCAGTGCAAGGACAGGGTATCACTGGACCACAGATACGCAGTATTTT - TRBJ2-3 TRBV20-1 TRBD1
CASSGWTGDGNQPQHF TGTGCCAGCAGTGGGTGGACAGGGGATGGCAATCAGCCCCAGCATTTT few TRBJ1-5 TRBV25-1 TRBD1
CASSQELGAPVTGSPLHF TGTGCCAGCAGCCAAGAGTTGGGGGCACCAGTTACCGGTTCACCCCTCCACTTT few TRBJ1-6 TRBV4-2 -
CASSLGGVTGELFF TGTGCCAGCAGCTTAGGTGGAGTGACCGGGGAGCTGTTTTTT - TRBJ2-2 TRBV7-3 -
CASRGAANEKLFF TGCGCCAGCAGGGGAGCAGCTAATGAAAAACTGTTTTTT - TRBJ1-4 TRBV5-1 -
CASSWSFNQPQHF TGTGCCAGCAGTTGGTCATTTAATCAGCCCCAGCATTTT - TRBJ1-5 TRBV6-5 -
CASSYMGGGTDTQYF TGTGCCAGCAGTTATATGGGGGGCGGGACAGATACGCAGTATTTT - TRBJ2-3 TRBV6-5 -
CSVVGGRVSNYEQYF TGCAGCGTTGTGGGCGGGAGGGTGAGCAATTACGAGCAGTACTTC - TRBJ2-7 TRBV29-1 TRBD2
CASSLTGSGANVLTF TGCGCCAGCAGCTTGACAGGGTCTGGGGCCAACGTCCTGACTTTC - TRBJ2-6 TRBV5-1 -
CSVAEQKETQYF TGCAGCGTTGCAGAGCAGAAAGAGACCCAGTACTTC many TRBJ2-5 TRBV29-1 -
CASSLRGRSNTEAFF TGTGCCAGCAGTCTGCGGGGCAGATCTAACACTGAAGCTTTCTTT few TRBJ1-1 TRBV5-8 -
CASSLAVVAKNTGELFF TGTGCCAGCAGCTTAGCGGTTGTCGCCAAGAACACCGGGGAGCTGTTTTTT - TRBJ2-2 TRBV7-9 -
CAFTPGQDYGYTF TGTGCCTTTACACCGGGCCAGGACTATGGCTACACCTTC few TRBJ1-2 TRBV30 -
CASREGYEQYF TGTGCCAGTAGGGAGGGATACGAGCAGTACTTC - TRBJ2-7 TRBV19 -
CATSGLARDEQYF TGTGCCACCAGCGGGCTAGCGCGCGACGAGCAGTACTTC once TRBJ2-7 TRBV15 -
CASSAEGYGYTF TGTGCCAGCAGTGCAGAGGGGTATGGCTACACCTTC many TRBJ1-2 TRBV12-3/TRBV12-4 -
CASSLGPGPYEQYF TGTGCCAGCAGCTTAGGTCCCGGCCCATACGAGCAGTACTTC - TRBJ2-7 TRBV11-2 -
CATRDLGGGAPGELFF TGTGCCACCAGGGACCTGGGCGGGGGGGCACCCGGGGAGCTGTTTTTT few TRBJ2-2 TRBV15 TRBD2
CATSRVRDTQYF TGTGCCACCAGCAGGGTCCGAGATACGCAGTATTTT - TRBJ2-3 TRBV15 -
CASIQGPLRAEAFF TGTGCCAGCATTCAGGGACCCTTGCGGGCTGAAGCTTTCTTT few TRBJ1-1 TRBV12-3/TRBV12-4 -
CSVVTTSQGEQYF TGCAGCGTTGTGACGACATCCCAGGGGGAGCAGTACTTC - TRBJ2-7 TRBV29-1 -
CASSISDRFSYEQYF TGTGCCAGTAGTATCTCTGATCGATTCTCCTACGAGCAGTACTTC - TRBJ2-7 TRBV19 -
CASSYGGSGAKNIQYF TGTGCCAGCAGTTACGGTGGTAGCGGAGCCAAAAACATTCAGTACTTC few TRBJ2-4 TRBV6-2/TRBV6-3 -
CASSQGRWVTYNEQFF TGCGCCAGCAGCCAAGGGCGTTGGGTCACCTACAATGAGCAGTTCTTC many TRBJ2-1 TRBV4-1 -
CASSLGRATEAFF TGTGCCAGCAGTTTAGGCAGGGCTACTGAAGCTTTCTTT many TRBJ1-1 TRBV12-3/TRBV12-4 -
CSARKGGSISYNEQFF TGCAGTGCTAGAAAAGGAGGGTCTATTTCCTACAATGAGCAGTTCTTC - TRBJ2-1 TRBV20-1 -
CATSDFRETQYF TGTGCCACCAGTGATTTTCGGGAGACCCAGTACTTC few TRBJ2-5 TRBV24-1 -
CASTGSGSGEQFF TGCGCCAGCACTGGCTCCGGGAGTGGTGAGCAGTTCTTC - TRBJ2-1 TRBV5-1 -
CASSLTAGNEKLFF TGCGCCAGCAGCTTGACGGCGGGGAACGAAAAACTGTTTTTT few TRBJ1-4 TRBV5-1 -
CATSDWQVGYNEQFF TGTGCCACCAGTGATTGGCAGGTCGGGTACAATGAGCAGTTCTTC - TRBJ2-1 TRBV24-1 -
CASSLGGDLEHYEQYF TGCGCCAGCAGCTTGGGGGGGGACTTGGAGCACTACGAGCAGTACTTC - TRBJ2-7 TRBV5-1 -
CASSQKRYRIMNTEAFF TGTGCCAGCAGCCAAAAACGGTACAGGATCATGAACACTGAAGCTTTCTTT - TRBJ1-1 TRBV3-1 -
CSVGVGGIYEQYF TGCAGCGTTGGGGTTGGTGGGATTTACGAGCAGTACTTC - TRBJ2-7 TRBV29-1 -
CASSLLMGTGELFF TGTGCCAGCAGTTTACTAATGGGCACCGGGGAGCTGTTTTTT few TRBJ2-2 TRBV27 -
CASSPTRTGVASYEQYF TGTGCCAGCAGCCCAACGAGGACGGGTGTAGCGTCCTACGAGCAGTACTTC few TRBJ2-7 TRBV11-2 -
CASSNPQTGGREGYTF TGTGCCAGCAGCAACCCCCAGACAGGGGGGAGGGAGGGCTACACCTTC - TRBJ1-2 TRBV4-2 TRBD1
CASSFSPLAPGYTF TGTGCCAGCAGTTTCTCACCGCTGGCCCCTGGCTACACCTTC - TRBJ1-2 TRBV12-3/TRBV12-4 -
CASSLGQFDYGYTF TGTGCCAGCAGTTTGGGGCAGTTCGACTATGGCTACACCTTC few TRBJ1-2 TRBV28 -
CASSSDPGTDTQYF TGTGCCAGCAGCTCGGACCCGGGCACAGATACGCAGTATTTT - TRBJ2-3 TRBV7-2 -
CSAEMRGPAYEQYF TGCAGTGCTGAAATGCGGGGCCCTGCCTACGAGCAGTACTTC few TRBJ2-7 TRBV20-1 -